This TCR beta chain emerged from a study of blood T cell repertoires in COVID-19. Across the study: Some COVID-19 samples were acute and others convalescent; all came from the United States, Italy and Spain. From T cells, B-cell-depleted T cells, or PBMCs came the material, which was cDNA or gDNA.

V was trimmed by 4 bases and J by 5 bases, leaving 17 bases between them. The germline V gene encodes CDR1 LGHDT and CDR2 YNNKEL (reference sequence). This CDR3 has 15 amino acids. In the original workflow: Scientists estimated how many nucleated cells there were by amplifying reference gene primers. The assay was immunoSEQ multiplex PCR, and TCRdb's table has in-frame clones only and misses some. V, J and clone size are those of that table, while D and trimming were read from the DNA. Among 150,000 to 200,000 clones, approximately 88% were seen once, and the ten largest hold 6.7%. The sample consisted of peripheral blood. The source is a man in his forties with acute or convalescent COVID-19. The chain employs TRBV3-1 (or the pseudogene TRBV3-2) and TRBJ1-1; D not resolved. For the CDR3, the DNA is TGTGCCAGCAGCCCTCTGAGGAAGGGAGGAACTGAAGCTTTCTTT. Protein: CASSPLRKGGTEAFF.